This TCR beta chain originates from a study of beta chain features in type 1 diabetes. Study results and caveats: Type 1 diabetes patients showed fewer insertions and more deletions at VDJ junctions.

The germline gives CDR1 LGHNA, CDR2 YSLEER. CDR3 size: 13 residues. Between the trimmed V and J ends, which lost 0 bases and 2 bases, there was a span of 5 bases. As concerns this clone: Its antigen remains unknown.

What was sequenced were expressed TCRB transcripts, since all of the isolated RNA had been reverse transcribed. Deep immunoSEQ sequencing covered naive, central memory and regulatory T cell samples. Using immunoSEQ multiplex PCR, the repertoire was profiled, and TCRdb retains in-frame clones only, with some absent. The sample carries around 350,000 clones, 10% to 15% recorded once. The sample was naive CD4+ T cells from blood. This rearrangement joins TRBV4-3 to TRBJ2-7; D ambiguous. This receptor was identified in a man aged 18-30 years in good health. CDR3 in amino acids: CASSQEPAYEQYF. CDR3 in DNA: TGCGCCAGCAGCCAAGAACCAGCCTACGAGCAGTACTTC.